A single sample is the source of the 18 T cell receptor beta chains below, sequenced in a study of OX40 agonist ivuxolimab in advanced cancers. Data came from immunoSEQ multiplex PCR; TCRdb stores just in-frame clones and leaves some out. Of about 80,000 clones in the sample, 80% to 95% were seen once. The specimen was CD4+ or CD8+ T cells sorted from blood, collected in a trial of the OX40 agonist ivuxolimab. The receptors derive from an adult with an advanced solid tumor such as melanoma, head and neck, liver or kidney cancer.

The chain has TRBV5-1 and TRBJ2-7, with D possibly being TRBD1 or TRBD2 (5 bases each). CDR3 length equals 16 residues. V lost 4 bases and J lost 6, with 23 bases in between. CDR1 SGHRS and CDR2 YFSETQ come from the germline V gene. CDR3 DNA: TGCGCCAGCAGCCGATCCCGGGACGACACATCTACCGAGCAGTACTTC. This gives the protein CASSRSRDDTSTEQYF.

This clone was counted a single time. The chain links TRBV14 to TRBJ1-2; 7 bases are a match to TRBD1. The V gene end was trimmed by 5 bases and the J gene end by 2 bases; junction bases not matched to a gene: 2. CDR1 and CDR2 from the germline V gene are SGHDN and FVKESK. CDR3 length: 13 residues. The CDR3 nucleotides are TGTGCCAGCAGCTGGGGACAGAACTATGGCTACACCTTC. Translating gives CASSWGQNYGYTF. Full variable domain (remainder filled in from reference TRBV14 and TRBJ1-2): EAGVTQFPSHSVIEKGQTVTLRCDPISGHDNLYWYRRVMGKEIKFLLHFVKESKQDESGMPNNRFLAERTGGTYSTLKVQPAELEDSGVYFCASSWGQNYGYTFGSGTRLTVV.

The rearrangement links TRBV18 to TRBJ1-1; a possible D gene is TRBD1 (5 bases). The V end was cut by 5 bases, the J end by 0 bases, with 19 bases between. The CDR3 spans 17 residues. Per the germline V gene, CDR1 is KGHSH and CDR2 is LQKENI. CDR3 residues: CASSAREAGSMNTEAFF. As DNA, the CDR3 is TGTGCCAGCTCAGCCCGGGAGGCAGGGAGTATGAACACTGAAGCTTTCTTT.

The chain uses TRBV30 and TRBJ2-7; 8 positions agree with TRBD1. Germline-derived CDR1 and CDR2 are GTSNPN and SVGIG (reference sequence). V lost 3 bases, J lost 6 bases, and 7 bases stayed unmatched. This CDR3 has 13 amino acids. This chain's CDR3 is CAWSVTGVGEQYF. CDR3 in DNA: TGTGCCTGGAGCGTGACAGGGGTCGGCGAGCAGTACTTC.

The V and J genes are TRBV7-3 and TRBJ1-4, with TRBD1 identical over 9 bases. Germline V gene data show CDR1 as SGHTA and CDR2 as FQGTGA. This CDR3 has 15 amino acids. After removal of 2 bases from V and 4 bases from J, the junction contained 2 bases not matched to a gene. CDR3 protein: CASSLDRGSNEKLFF. The DNA for the CDR3 is TGTGCCAGCAGCTTAGACAGGGGGAGTAATGAAAAACTGTTTTTT.

The V call is TRBV19, the J call TRBJ2-5, with D unclear. The germline V gene encodes CDR1 LNHDA and CDR2 SQIVND (reference sequence). The length of the CDR3 is 14 residues. V was cut by 4 bases and J by 2 bases, with 11 bases left in between. This CDR3 reads CASSTPGHQETQYF. The DNA of the CDR3 is TGTGCCAGTAGTACCCCGGGTCATCAAGAGACCCAGTACTTC.

The chain links TRBV6-5 to TRBJ1-2; tentatively, D is TRBD1 (5 bases). V lost 4 bases and J 6 bases, leaving 12 bases between the germline ends. Germline V gene data show CDR1 as MNHEY and CDR2 as SVGAGI. The CDR3 extends over 13 amino acids. This chain's CDR3 is CASSFGTGDGYTF. As DNA, the CDR3 is TGTGCCAGCAGTTTTGGGACGGGGGATGGCTACACCTTC.

The genes are TRBV5-1 and TRBJ1-1, with 7 bases lining up with TRBD1. Germline assignment: CDR1 SGHRS and CDR2 YFSETQ. CDR3 length: 13 amino acids. V shed 1 base and J 6 bases; nucleotides not matched to a gene: 3. The CDR3 nucleotides read TGCGCCAGCAGCTTGAACAGGGGCCCTGAAGCTTTCTTT. Protein: CASSLNRGPEAFF. Filled out from reference TRBV5-1 and TRBJ1-1, the complete variable domain reads KAGVTQTPRYLIKTRGQQVTLSCSPISGHRSVSWYQQTPGQGLQFLFEYFSETQRNKGNFPGRFSGRQFSNSRSEMNVSTLELGDSALYLCASSLNRGPEAFFGQGTRLTVV.

The V gene is TRBV15, the J gene TRBJ2-5; TRBD2 matches at 9 bases. The better agreement between TRBJ2-7 and the DNA end casts doubt on the J call. There are 16 residues in the CDR3. Germline values: CDR1 LNHNV, CDR2 YYDKDF (reference sequence). The CDR3 DNA is TGTGCCACCAGCAGAGATCTGGTAGCGGGGGCCTACGAGCAGTACTTC. Its translation: CATSRDLVAGAYEQYF.

The J gene is TRBJ2-7, the V gene TRBV10-2, with D possibly being TRBD1 (5 bases). Per the germline V gene, CDR1 is WSHSY and CDR2 is SAAADI. V was cut by 5 bases and J by 3 bases, with 11 bases left in between. The CDR3 is made up of 13 amino acids. The chain's CDR3 is CASSYAGIYEQYF. The CDR3 DNA reads TGCGCCAGCAGTTACGCAGGGATCTACGAGCAGTACTTC.

The rearrangement uses TRBV19 and TRBJ2-3, with 8 bases identical to TRBD2. Germline loops: CDR1 LNHDA, CDR2 SQIVND (reference sequence). CDR3 size: 15 residues. With 2 bases clipped from V and 4 bases from J, the junction kept 5 bases outside the gene matches. CDR3 protein: CASSITGGAADTQYF. CDR3 DNA sequence: TGTGCCAGTAGTATAACCGGGGGGGCCGCAGATACGCAGTATTTT. The entire variable domain, with the rest obtained from reference TRBV19 and TRBJ2-3, is as follows: DGGITQSPKYLFRKEGQNVTLSCEQNLNHDAMYWYRQDPGQGLRLIYYSQIVNDFQKGDIAEGYSVSREKKESFPLTVTSAQKNPTAFYLCASSITGGAADTQYFGPGTRLTVL.

The rearrangement links TRBV4-1 to TRBJ2-3; the match to TRBD2 covers 10 bases. The J segment lost 6 bases and the V segment lost 4 bases, leaving 7 bases of the junction unmatched. CDR1 and CDR2 (germline): MGHRA, YSYEKL. This CDR3 is built from 15 residues. CDR3 nucleotides: TGCGCCAGCAGCCCCCGCCCGGGACTAGCGGATACGCAGTATTTT. This translates into CASSPRPGLADTQYF.

The chain carries TRBV25-1 and TRBJ2-7, with D possibly matching TRBD1 (6 bases). V was pared by 5 bases and J by 6 bases, with 20 bases between. CDR1 is MGHDK and CDR2 is SYGVNS in the germline V gene. The CDR3 loop spans 15 amino acids. Here the CDR3 DNA reads TGTGCCAGCAGTCCGGCCCCTGCCTACAGGGTCGAGCAGTACTTC. This codes for CASSPAPAYRVEQYF.

The CDR3 protein is CASSLDRTLNTEAFF. The DNA of the CDR3 is TGTGCCAGCAGCTTGGATCGGACACTGAACACTGAAGCTTTCTTT. J is TRBJ1-1 and V is TRBV5-4, with D perhaps TRBD1 (5 bases). The CDR3 covers 15 residues. The germline gives CDR1 SGHNT, CDR2 YYREEE (reference sequence). The V end lost 0 bases, the J end lost 0 bases, and 9 bases lay between the germline ends.

DNA for the CDR3: TGCGCCAGCAGTGAAAGGCGGAACCGTGATTCACCCCTCCACTTT. It encodes CASSERRNRDSPLHF. The chain uses TRBV10-1 and TRBJ1-6, with unresolved D. The ends were cut back, 3 bases at V and 8 bases at J, with 14 bases in the middle. The CDR3 has 15 amino acids. Looked up from germline, CDR1 is WNHNN and CDR2 is SYGVQD (reference sequence).

This clone has only a few counts. The chain uses TRBV5-4 and TRBJ1-1; D is ambiguous. The CDR3 has 11 residues. Germline V gene sequence: CDR1 SGHNT, CDR2 YYREEE (reference sequence). The V gene lost 1 base and the J gene lost 2 bases, with 0 bases spanning the gap. DNA of the CDR3: TGTGCCAGCAGCTTGAACACTGAAGCTTTCTTT. This sequence encodes CASSLNTEAFF.

The chain carries TRBV29-1 and TRBJ2-2; 8 bases fit TRBD1. With V trimmed by 3 bases and J by 5 bases, 8 bases remained unmatched. The CDR3 spans 15 residues. Germline assignment: CDR1 SQVTM and CDR2 ANQGSEA. CDR3 DNA sequence: TGCAGCGTTGAGGGGCAGGGGGCGGGTACCGGGGAGCTGTTTTTT. Translating it yields CSVEGQGAGTGELFF.

V usage is TRBV7-9 and J usage is TRBJ2-1, with 10 bases aligning to TRBD2. The CDR3 sequence is 15 residues long. Per the germline V gene, CDR1 is SEHNR and CDR2 is FQNEAQ (reference sequence). The junction had 5 bases not matched to a gene; V was cut back by 4 bases and J by 5 bases. CDR3 nucleotide sequence: TGTGCCAGCAGCTCTGGGACTAGCGAAAACAATGAGCAGTTCTTC. It specifies CASSSGTSENNEQFF.